The 25 T cell receptor beta chains presented below share a single source sample, sequenced in a study of blood T cell repertoires in COVID-19. Data came from immunoSEQ multiplex PCR; TCRdb stores just in-frame clones and leaves some out. The data contain about 380,000 clones, around nine tenths of them singletons. The sequenced sample was PBMCs or T cells enriched from blood (not recorded which). The source is a woman aged 18-30 years who had recovered from COVID-19.

This chain joins TRBV19 and TRBJ1-1; possibly TRBD1 for D (5 bases). The length of the CDR3 is 15 residues. The germline V gene encodes CDR1 LNHDA and CDR2 SQIVND (reference sequence). Trimming stripped 3 bases from V and 3 bases from J, with 14 bases between. CDR3: CASSIGGREDTEAFF. The DNA of the CDR3 is TGTGCCAGTAGTATCGGGGGACGGGAGGACACTGAAGCTTTCTTT. The variable domain in full, completed from reference TRBV19 and TRBJ1-1, reads DGGITQSPKYLFRKEGQNVTLSCEQNLNHDAMYWYRQDPGQGLRLIYYSQIVNDFQKGDIAEGYSVSREKKESFPLTVTSAQKNPTAFYLCASSIGGREDTEAFFGQGTRLTVV.

The V and J genes are TRBV27 and TRBJ2-1; TRBD1 is a possible D gene (6 bases). This CDR3 is built from 14 residues. The V gene's germline CDR1 is MNHEY and CDR2 SMNVEV (reference sequence). The V end lost 8 bases, the J end lost 6 bases, and 17 bases lay between the germline ends. For the CDR3, the DNA is TGTGCCAGCCTTTCGACAGGTCTTTTCAATGAGCAGTTCTTC. Protein sequence: CASLSTGLFNEQFF.

This clone was seen only once. J is TRBJ2-2 and V is TRBV11-2; D unresolved. V was pared by 0 bases and J by 0 bases, with 8 bases between. This CDR3 is built from 16 residues. Germline-derived CDR1 and CDR2 are SGHAT and FQNNGV. The CDR3 reads CASSLDPVANTGELFF. The CDR3 DNA reads TGTGCCAGCAGCTTAGATCCAGTCGCGAACACCGGGGAGCTGTTTTTT.

The V call is TRBV6-1, the J call TRBJ1-4, with unresolved D. CDR1 and CDR2 from the germline V gene are MNHNS and SASEGT. V gave up 6 bases and J gave up 7 bases, with 15 bases separating them. The CDR3 consists of 14 residues. DNA of the CDR3: TGTGCCAGCAGGCCAACCGGCGGGCGTGAAAAACTGTTTTTT. Amino acid sequence: CASRPTGGREKLFF.

The chain uses TRBV7-6 and TRBJ1-1, with TRBD1 matching 7 bases. Germline V gives CDR1 SGHVS, CDR2 FNYEAQ. The CDR3 is made up of 15 amino acids. V was pared by 5 bases and J by 0 bases, with 6 bases of the junction left unmatched. DNA for the CDR3: TGTGCCAGCAGCCCGAGGACAGGTTTGAACACTGAAGCTTTCTTT. Its protein is CASSPRTGLNTEAFF.

V and J are TRBV5-6 and TRBJ1-1; no firm D call. CDR1 is SGHDT, CDR2 YYEEEE, per germline. The CDR3 contains 12 residues. V was cut by 1 base and J by 7 bases, with 8 bases left in between. CDR3 loop: CASSLLPGEAFF. CDR3 DNA sequence: TGTGCCAGCAGCTTGCTACCGGGTGAAGCTTTCTTT.

This rearrangement joins TRBV27 to TRBJ1-2; no firm D call. Trimming removed 6 bases at V and 2 bases at J, with 16 bases between. Germline V lookup: CDR1 MNHEY, CDR2 SMNVEV (reference sequence). The CDR3 spans 15 residues. The CDR3, as DNA: TGTGCCAGCAGATCCCCTTCCCGGGAGAACTATGGCTACACCTTC. It encodes CASRSPSRENYGYTF.

CDR3 sequence reads: CASSIDRPDTQYF. The CDR3 bases are TGTGCCAGTAGTATTGACAGGCCAGATACGCAGTATTTT. This rearrangement joins TRBV19 to TRBJ2-3; TRBD1 might be the D (6 bases). CDR3 length: 13 amino acids. In germline, CDR1 is LNHDA, CDR2 SQIVND (reference sequence). V dropped 3 bases and J dropped 4 bases, with 8 bases sitting between them.

The rearrangement joins TRBV4-1 to TRBJ2-7; D perhaps matches TRBD1 (6 bases). Deletions cut 0 bases from V and 7 bases from J, with 19 bases between. The CDR3 loop spans 16 amino acids. The germline CDR1 and CDR2 sequences are MGHRA and YSYEKL. The CDR3 region has the DNA TGCGCCAGCAGCCAAGACTTGGGGCCACAGGGTGTAGAGCAGTACTTC. The encoded protein is CASSQDLGPQGVEQYF.

The chain employs TRBV28 and TRBJ1-5; the D gene is possibly TRBD1 (5 bases). The germline CDR1 and CDR2 sequences are MDHEN and SYDVKM. Trimming shortened V by 2 bases and J by 3 bases, and 11 bases separated the two germline ends. The CDR3 sequence is 15 residues long. CDR3 DNA: TGTGCCAGCAGTTTACCCGACAGCTACAATCAGCCCCAGCATTTT. Its translation: CASSLPDSYNQPQHF. Full variable domain (rest looked up from reference TRBV28 and TRBJ1-5): DVKVTQSSRYLVKRTGEKVFLECVQDMDHENMFWYRQDPGLGLRLIYFSYDVKMKEKGDIPEGYSVSREKKERFSLILESASTNQTSMYLCASSLPDSYNQPQHFGDGTRLSIL.

The chain has TRBV27 and TRBJ2-5; perhaps TRBD2 as D (6 bases). Trimming removed 1 base at V and 2 bases at J, with 11 bases between. The CDR3 sequence is 15 residues long. Germline CDR1 is MNHEY and CDR2 is SMNVEV (reference sequence). The CDR3: CASSLLGDFQETQYF. The CDR3 DNA follows: TGTGCCAGCAGTTTATTAGGGGACTTTCAAGAGACCCAGTACTTC.

The genes are TRBV4-1 and TRBJ1-4, with TRBD1 matching 10 bases. CDR3 length: 16 residues. The germline CDR1 and CDR2 sequences are MGHRA and YSYEKL. V lost 4 bases and J lost 8; bases outside the gene matches: 10. CDR3 in DNA: TGCGCCAGCAGCCCTGACCCCGGGACAGGGGTAGAAAAACTGTTTTTT. This translates into CASSPDPGTGVEKLFF.

For the CDR3, the DNA is TGTGCCAGCAGTGACGGTAATCTCTACGAGCAGTACTTC. This gives the protein CASSDGNLYEQYF. The chain joins TRBV6-1 to TRBJ2-7, with no clear D. Germline-derived CDR1 and CDR2 are MNHNS and SASEGT. V lost 3 bases, J lost 3 bases, and 9 bases lay in between. The CDR3 length is 13 residues.

The chain carries TRBV6-4 and TRBJ2-4; 7 bases map to TRBD2. Germline V gives CDR1 MRHNA, CDR2 SNTAGT. Unmatched junction bases numbered 6, after V lost 3 bases and J lost 1 base. The CDR3 runs 16 residues. CDR3 coding DNA: TGTGCCAGCAGTGAACGCCGGCGGGGGGCCAAAAACATTCAGTACTTC. Encoded protein: CASSERRRGAKNIQYF.

This chain connects TRBV2 to TRBJ1-2, with D possibly TRBD1 on 5 matching bases. V was shortened by 4 bases and J by 4 bases, with 13 bases between the two germline ends. The germline V gene encodes CDR1 SNHLY and CDR2 FYNNEI. This CDR3 comprises 14 residues. DNA for the CDR3: TGTGCCAGCAGTGGGGGGGAATCCAGCTATGGCTACACCTTC. Encoded protein: CASSGGESSYGYTF.

The J gene is TRBJ2-7, the V gene TRBV6-1; unclear D gene. Per germline, CDR1 MNHNS and CDR2 SASEGT. The CDR3 sequence is 12 residues long. Trimming left V 2 bases short and J 9 bases short, with 11 bases between. The CDR3 region is CASSENSGRQYF. The CDR3 coding sequence is TGTGCCAGCAGTGAAAATTCTGGGCGGCAGTACTTC.

The DNA of the CDR3 is TGTGCCAGCAGCTTCGCGGGCGGAGACACTGAAGCTTTCTTT. It codes for CASSFAGGDTEAFF. This chain joins TRBV13 and TRBJ1-1; D not certain. CDR1 and CDR2 from the germline V gene are PRHDT and FYEKMQ (reference sequence). V shed 3 bases and J shed 3 bases, with 11 bases lying between them. The CDR3 sequence is 14 residues long.

The V gene is TRBV5-4, the J gene TRBJ1-2, with 8 bases fitting TRBD1. Germline V gene data show CDR1 as SGHNT and CDR2 as YYREEE (reference sequence). The CDR3 has 14 amino acids. J gave up 3 bases and V 6 bases, and 7 bases lay outside the gene matches. The DNA of the CDR3 is TGTGCCAGCACCACGACAGGGGACGACTATGGCTACACCTTC. Translation: CASTTTGDDYGYTF.

This clone was observed a single time. V is TRBV5-5 and J is TRBJ1-1, with D maybe TRBD1 (5 bases). V gave up 1 base and J gave up 4 bases, with 14 bases separating them. Germline V CDR1 and CDR2: SGHKS, YYEKEE (reference sequence). This CDR3 region has 15 residues. The CDR3 DNA follows: TGTGCCAGCAGCTTGCAGACAGCCTGGACCACTGAAGCTTTCTTT. Its protein is CASSLQTAWTTEAFF.

The chain is built from TRBV5-1 and TRBJ1-3; 10 positions agree with TRBD1. The CDR3 has 16 residues. V was clipped by 4 bases and J by 2 bases; unmatched bases: 6. The germline CDR1 and CDR2 sequences are SGHRS and YFSETQ. The CDR3 DNA sequence: TGCGCCAGCAGCATAGGACAGGGGGTGGCTGGAAACACCATATATTTT. It codes for CASSIGQGVAGNTIYF.

The chain combines TRBV7-2 with TRBJ1-2; TRBD1 is a possible D gene (6 bases). CDR1 and CDR2 from the germline V gene are SGHTA and FQGNSA. The CDR3 sequence is 12 residues long. Trimming cost V 3 bases and J 8 bases, with 10 bases left between them. The CDR3 reads CASSFNRDGYTF. Written as DNA, the CDR3 is TGTGCCAGCAGCTTTAACAGGGACGGCTACACCTTC.

Worth noting for this clone: The sample carries other DNA sequences with the same CDR3. The chain couples TRBV7-2 to TRBJ2-1, with D possibly matching TRBD2 (5 bases). Germline V gene data show CDR1 as SGHTA and CDR2 as FQGNSA. Trimming cost V 1 base and J 4 bases, with 11 bases left between them. This CDR3 spans 15 amino acids. CDR3 amino acids: CASSLGGNSYNEQFF. CDR3 nucleotide sequence: TGTGCCAGCAGCTTAGGAGGGAATTCGTACAATGAGCAGTTCTTC.

This chain links TRBV3-1 (or the pseudogene TRBV3-2) with TRBJ1-1; no clear D. Trimming left V 1 base short and J 5 bases short, with 17 bases between. This CDR3 region has 16 residues. Germline CDR1 and CDR2: LGHDT and YNNKEL (reference sequence). The CDR3 sequence is CASSQVNSREETEAFF. The DNA for the CDR3 is TGTGCCAGCAGCCAAGTAAATTCGAGAGAGGAAACTGAAGCTTTCTTT.

The V gene is TRBV7-9, the J gene TRBJ2-1; no definite D call. V gave up 5 bases and J gave up 5 bases, with 7 bases separating them. Per germline, CDR1 SEHNR and CDR2 FQNEAQ (reference sequence). This CDR3 is built from 12 residues. The CDR3 sequence: CASSPSDNEQFF. The CDR3 coding sequence is TGTGCCAGCAGCCCTTCGGACAATGAGCAGTTCTTC.

V usage is TRBV7-2 and J usage is TRBJ1-5; 7 nucleotides match TRBD1. Germline-derived CDR1 and CDR2 are SGHTA and FQGNSA. The CDR3 loop spans 16 amino acids. Germline trimming cut 6 bases from V and 2 bases from J; bases unmatched to any gene: 10. The CDR3 sequence is CASSKTGRPGNQPQHF. CDR3 nucleotide sequence: TGTGCCAGCAGTAAGACAGGGAGACCGGGCAATCAGCCCCAGCATTTT. Full variable domain (outside the CDR3, taken from reference TRBV7-2 and TRBJ1-5): GAGVSQSPSNKVTEKGKDVELRCDPISGHTALYWYRQSLGQGLEFLIYFQGNSAPDKSGLPSDRFSAERTGGSVSTLTIQRTQQEDSAVYLCASSKTGRPGNQPQHFGDGTRLSIL.